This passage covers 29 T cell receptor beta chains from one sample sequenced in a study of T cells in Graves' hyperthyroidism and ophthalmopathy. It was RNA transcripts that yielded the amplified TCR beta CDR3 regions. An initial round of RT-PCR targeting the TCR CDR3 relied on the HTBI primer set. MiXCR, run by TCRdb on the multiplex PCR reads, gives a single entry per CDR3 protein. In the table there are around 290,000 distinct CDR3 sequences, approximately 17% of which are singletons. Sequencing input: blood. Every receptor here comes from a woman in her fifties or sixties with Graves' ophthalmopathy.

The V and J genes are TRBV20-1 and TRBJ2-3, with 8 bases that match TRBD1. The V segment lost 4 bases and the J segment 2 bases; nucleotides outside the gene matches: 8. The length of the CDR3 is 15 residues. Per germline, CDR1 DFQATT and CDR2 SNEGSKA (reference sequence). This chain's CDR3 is CSATGLGQATDTQYF. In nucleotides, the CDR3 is TGCAGTGCTACAGGTCTGGGACAGGCCACAGATACGCAGTATTTT.

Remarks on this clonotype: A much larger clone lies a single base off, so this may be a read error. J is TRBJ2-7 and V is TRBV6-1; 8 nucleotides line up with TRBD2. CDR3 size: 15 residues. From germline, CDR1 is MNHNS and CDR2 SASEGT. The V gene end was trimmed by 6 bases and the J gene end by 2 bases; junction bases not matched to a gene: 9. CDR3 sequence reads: CASRSPAGDPYEQYF. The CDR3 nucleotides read TGTGCCAGCAGGAGTCCAGCGGGGGATCCCTACGAGCAGTACTTC.

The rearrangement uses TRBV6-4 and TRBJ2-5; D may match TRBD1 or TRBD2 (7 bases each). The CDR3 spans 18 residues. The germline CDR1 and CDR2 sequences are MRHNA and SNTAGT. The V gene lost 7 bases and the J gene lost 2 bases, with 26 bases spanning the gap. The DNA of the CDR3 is TGTGCCAGCAAGGGGGCTCGCGAGCAGCGGGGACGGCAAGAGACCCAGTACTTC. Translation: CASKGAREQRGRQETQYF.

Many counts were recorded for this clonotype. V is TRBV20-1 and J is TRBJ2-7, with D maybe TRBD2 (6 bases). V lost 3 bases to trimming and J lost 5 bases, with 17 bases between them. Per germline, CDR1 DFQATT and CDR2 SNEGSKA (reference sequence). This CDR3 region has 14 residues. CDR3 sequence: CSASRVRRGNEQYF. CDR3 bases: TGCAGTGCTAGTAGGGTGAGGCGCGGGAACGAGCAGTACTTC.

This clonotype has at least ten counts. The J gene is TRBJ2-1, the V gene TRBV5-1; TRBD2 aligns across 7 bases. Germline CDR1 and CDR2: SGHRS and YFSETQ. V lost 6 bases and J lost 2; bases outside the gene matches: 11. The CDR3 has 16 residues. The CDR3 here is CASNLFAGATYNEQFF. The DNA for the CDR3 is TGCGCCAGCAACCTCTTTGCGGGAGCCACCTACAATGAGCAGTTCTTC.

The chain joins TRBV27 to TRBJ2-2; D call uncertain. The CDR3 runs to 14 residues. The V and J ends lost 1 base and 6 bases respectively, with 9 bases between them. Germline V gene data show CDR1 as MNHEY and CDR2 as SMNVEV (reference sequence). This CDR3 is CASSLWGSSGELFF. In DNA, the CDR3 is TGTGCCAGCAGTTTATGGGGATCATCCGGGGAGCTGTTTTTT.

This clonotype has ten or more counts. CDR3 nucleotide sequence: TGTGCCAGCAGTCGATCCTACAATGAGCAGTTCTTC. It encodes CASSRSYNEQFF. The chain uses TRBV6-1 and TRBJ2-1; no clear D. CDR1 and CDR2 from the germline V gene are MNHNS and SASEGT. The CDR3 spans 12 residues. The V gene lost 5 bases and the J gene lost 1 base, with 3 bases spanning the gap.

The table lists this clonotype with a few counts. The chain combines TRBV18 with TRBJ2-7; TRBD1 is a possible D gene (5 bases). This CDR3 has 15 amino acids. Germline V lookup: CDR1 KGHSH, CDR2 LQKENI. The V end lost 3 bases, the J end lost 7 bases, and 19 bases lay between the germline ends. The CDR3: CASSPSLGLLGEQYF. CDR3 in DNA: TGTGCCAGCTCACCTAGTTTGGGGCTCCTCGGGGAGCAGTACTTC.

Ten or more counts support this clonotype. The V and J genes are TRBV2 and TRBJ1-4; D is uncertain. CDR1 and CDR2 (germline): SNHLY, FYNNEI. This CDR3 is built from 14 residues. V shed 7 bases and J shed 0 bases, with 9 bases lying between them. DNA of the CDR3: TGTGCCAGCACCTACACCGCAACTAATGAAAAACTGTTTTTT. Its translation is CASTYTATNEKLFF.

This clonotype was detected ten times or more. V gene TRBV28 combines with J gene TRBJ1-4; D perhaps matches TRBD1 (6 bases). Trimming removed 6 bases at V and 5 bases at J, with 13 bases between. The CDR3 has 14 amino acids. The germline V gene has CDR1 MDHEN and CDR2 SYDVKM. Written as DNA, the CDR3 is TGTGCCAGCAGATATAGACAGGAGAATGAAAAACTGTTTTTT. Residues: CASRYRQENEKLFF.

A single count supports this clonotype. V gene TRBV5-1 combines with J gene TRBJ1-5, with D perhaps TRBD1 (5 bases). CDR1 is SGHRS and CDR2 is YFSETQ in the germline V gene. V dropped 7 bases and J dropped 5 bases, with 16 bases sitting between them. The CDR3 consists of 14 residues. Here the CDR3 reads CASGPRGGDQPQHF. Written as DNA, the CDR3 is TGCGCCAGCGGCCCCCGCGGGGGTGATCAGCCCCAGCATTTT.

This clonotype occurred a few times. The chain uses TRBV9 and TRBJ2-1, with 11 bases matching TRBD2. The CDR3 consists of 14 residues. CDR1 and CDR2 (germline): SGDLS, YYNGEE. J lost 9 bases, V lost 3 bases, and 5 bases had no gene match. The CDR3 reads CASSAGLAELEQFF. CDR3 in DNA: TGTGCCAGCAGCGCGGGACTAGCGGAACTTGAGCAGTTCTTC.

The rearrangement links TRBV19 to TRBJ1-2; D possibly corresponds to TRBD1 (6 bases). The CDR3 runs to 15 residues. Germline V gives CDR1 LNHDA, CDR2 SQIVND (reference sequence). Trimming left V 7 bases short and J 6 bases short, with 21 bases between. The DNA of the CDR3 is TGTGCCAGTATGAAGGGAACAGGGAAAACCAATGGCTACACCTTC. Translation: CASMKGTGKTNGYTF.

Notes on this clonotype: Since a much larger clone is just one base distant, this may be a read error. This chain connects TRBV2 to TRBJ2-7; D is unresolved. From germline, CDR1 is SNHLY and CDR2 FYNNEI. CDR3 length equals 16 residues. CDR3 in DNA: TGTGCCGGCAGTGAAGCGATGGGGATGAGCTCCTACGAGCAGTACTTC. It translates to CAGSEAMGMSSYEQYF.

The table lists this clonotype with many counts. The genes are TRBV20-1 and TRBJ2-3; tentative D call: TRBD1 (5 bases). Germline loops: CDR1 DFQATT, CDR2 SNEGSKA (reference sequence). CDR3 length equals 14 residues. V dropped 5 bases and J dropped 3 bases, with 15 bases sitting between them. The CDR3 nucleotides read TGCAGTGCTGCCCGACACAGGACGACAGATACGCAGTATTTT. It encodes CSAARHRTTDTQYF.

CDR3 residues: CASSPTSGGTDTQYF. The CDR3 nucleotides read TGTGCCAGCAGCCCGACTAGCGGGGGCACAGATACGCAGTATTTT. V is TRBV11-3 and J is TRBJ2-3; 11 positions agree with TRBD2. Germline V CDR1 and CDR2: SGHNT, YENEEA. The ends lost 5 bases at V and 1 base at J; junction bases unmatched: 2. The CDR3 is made up of 15 amino acids.

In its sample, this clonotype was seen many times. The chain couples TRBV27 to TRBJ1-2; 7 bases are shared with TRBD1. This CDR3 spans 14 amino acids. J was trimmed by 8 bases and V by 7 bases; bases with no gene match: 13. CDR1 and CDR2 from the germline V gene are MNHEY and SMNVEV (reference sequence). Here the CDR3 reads CASTPLEGAQGYTF. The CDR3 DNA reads TGTGCCAGCACCCCTCTCGAGGGGGCGCAGGGCTACACCTTC.

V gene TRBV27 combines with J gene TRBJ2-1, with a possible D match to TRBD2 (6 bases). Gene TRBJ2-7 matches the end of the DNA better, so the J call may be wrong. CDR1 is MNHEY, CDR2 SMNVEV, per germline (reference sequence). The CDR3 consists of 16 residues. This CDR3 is CASSTGAGSSYNEQYF. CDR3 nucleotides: TGTGCCAGCAGCACGGGTGCGGGGAGCTCCTACAATGAGCAGTACTTC.

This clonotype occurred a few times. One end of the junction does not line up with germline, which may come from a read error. The CDR3 reads CASSPGTGGTETFF. Here the CDR3 DNA reads TGTGCCAGCTCACCGGGGACAGGGGGCACTGAAACTTTCTTT. This chain links TRBV18 with TRBJ1-1; 12 bases agree with TRBD1. The germline gives CDR1 KGHSH, CDR2 LQKENI. CDR3 length equals 14 residues.

CDR3 residues: CASSLLMQRIYSSGANVLTF. The CDR3 DNA reads as TGTGCCAGCAGCCTGCTAATGCAACGGATTTATAGCTCTGGGGCCAACGTCCTGACTTTC. The rearrangement joins TRBV6-2 or TRBV6-3 to TRBJ2-6; D is unresolved. From germline, CDR1 is MNHEY and CDR2 SVGEGT. The CDR3 is made up of 20 amino acids. Trimming stripped 6 bases from V and 0 bases from J, with 24 bases between.

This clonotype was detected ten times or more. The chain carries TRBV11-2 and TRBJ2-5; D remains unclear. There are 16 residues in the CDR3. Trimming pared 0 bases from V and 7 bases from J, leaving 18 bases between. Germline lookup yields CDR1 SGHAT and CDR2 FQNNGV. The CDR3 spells CASSLEMAVTLGTQYF. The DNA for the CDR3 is TGTGCCAGCAGCTTAGAGATGGCGGTCACGCTTGGGACCCAGTACTTC.

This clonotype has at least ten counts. CDR3 protein: CASSYSPGRDEQFF. The CDR3 region has the DNA TGTGCCAGCAGTTACTCCCCGGGTCGGGATGAGCAGTTCTTC. The V and J genes are TRBV6-5 and TRBJ2-1; no reliable D call. Germline V gene sequence: CDR1 MNHEY, CDR2 SVGAGI. Trimming took 0 bases from V and 8 from J, leaving 11 bases between them. The length of the CDR3 is 14 residues.

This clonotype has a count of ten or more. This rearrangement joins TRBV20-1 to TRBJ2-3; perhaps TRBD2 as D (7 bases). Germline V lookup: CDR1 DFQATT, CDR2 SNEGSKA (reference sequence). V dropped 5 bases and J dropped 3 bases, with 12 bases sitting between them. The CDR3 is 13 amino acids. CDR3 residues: CSAGGGGTDTQYF. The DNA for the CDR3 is TGCAGTGCTGGGGGCGGGGGAACAGATACGCAGTATTTT.

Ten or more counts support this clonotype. CDR3 protein: CASSPREGGTSTDTQYF. As DNA, the CDR3 is TGTGCCAGCAGCCCCCGTGAGGGCGGAACTAGCACAGATACGCAGTATTTT. V gene TRBV5-5 combines with J gene TRBJ2-3, with D perhaps matching TRBD2 (5 bases). CDR3 size: 17 residues. Trimming left V 4 bases short and J 0 bases short, with 18 bases between. CDR1 and CDR2 from the germline V gene are SGHKS and YYEKEE (reference sequence).

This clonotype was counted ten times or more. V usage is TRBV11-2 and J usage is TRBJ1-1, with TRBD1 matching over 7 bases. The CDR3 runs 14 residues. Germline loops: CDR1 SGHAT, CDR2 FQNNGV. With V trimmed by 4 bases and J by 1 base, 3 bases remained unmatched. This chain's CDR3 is CASSSRDRNTEAFF. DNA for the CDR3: TGTGCCAGCAGCTCCCGGGACAGGAACACTGAAGCTTTCTTT.

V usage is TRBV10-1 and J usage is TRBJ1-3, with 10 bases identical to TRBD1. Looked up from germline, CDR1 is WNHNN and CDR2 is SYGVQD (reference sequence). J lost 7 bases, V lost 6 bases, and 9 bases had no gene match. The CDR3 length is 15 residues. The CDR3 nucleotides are TGCGCCAGCAGCGCGGGACAGGGGCGCGGGAACACCATATATTTT. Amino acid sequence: CASSAGQGRGNTIYF.

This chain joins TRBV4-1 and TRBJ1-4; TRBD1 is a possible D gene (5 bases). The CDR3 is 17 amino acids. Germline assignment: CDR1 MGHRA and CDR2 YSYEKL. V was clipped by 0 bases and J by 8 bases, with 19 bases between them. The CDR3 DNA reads TGCGCCAGCAGCCAAGAACCATCACGGGGGGTCGGAGAAAAACTGTTTTTT. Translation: CASSQEPSRGVGEKLFF.

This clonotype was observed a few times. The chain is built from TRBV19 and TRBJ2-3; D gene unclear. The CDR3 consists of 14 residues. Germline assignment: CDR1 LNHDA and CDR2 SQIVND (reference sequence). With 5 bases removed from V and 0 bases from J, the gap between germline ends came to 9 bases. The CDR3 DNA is TGTGCCAGTAGTGTTGACATTAGCACAGATACGCAGTATTTT. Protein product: CASSVDISTDTQYF.

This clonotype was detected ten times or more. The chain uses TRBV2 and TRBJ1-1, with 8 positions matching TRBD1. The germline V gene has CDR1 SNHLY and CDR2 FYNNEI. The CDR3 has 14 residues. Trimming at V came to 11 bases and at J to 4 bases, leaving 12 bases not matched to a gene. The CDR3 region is CAGRTGQSFTEAFF. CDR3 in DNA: TGTGCCGGGAGGACAGGGCAGTCTTTCACTGAAGCTTTCTTT.